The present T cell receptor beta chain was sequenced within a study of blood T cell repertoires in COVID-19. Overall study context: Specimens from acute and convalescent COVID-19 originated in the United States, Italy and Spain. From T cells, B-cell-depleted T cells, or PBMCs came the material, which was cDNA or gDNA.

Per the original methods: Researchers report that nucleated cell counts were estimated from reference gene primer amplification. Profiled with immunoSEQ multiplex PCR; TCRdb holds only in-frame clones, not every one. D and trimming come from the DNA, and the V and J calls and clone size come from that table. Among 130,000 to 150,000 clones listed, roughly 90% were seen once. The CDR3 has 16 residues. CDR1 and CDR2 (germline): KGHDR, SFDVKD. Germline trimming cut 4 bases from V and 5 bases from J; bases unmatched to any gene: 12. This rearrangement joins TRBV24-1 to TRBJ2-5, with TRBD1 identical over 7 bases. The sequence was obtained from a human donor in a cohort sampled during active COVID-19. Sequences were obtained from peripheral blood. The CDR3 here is CATSENSPRGTETQYF. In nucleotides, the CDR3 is TGTGCCACCAGTGAAAACTCACCCAGGGGGACGGAGACCCAGTACTTC.